This passage covers 17 T cell receptor beta chains from one sample sequenced in a study of blood T cell repertoires in COVID-19. TCRdb's table, derived via immunoSEQ multiplex PCR, lists solely in-frame clones and lacks some. The table lists some 150,000 clones, around 85% of them singletons. Sequenced input: peripheral blood. The source of these receptors is a woman in her thirties or forties with active or convalescent COVID-19.

The V and J genes are TRBV27 and TRBJ1-1; D is ambiguous. Germline assignment: CDR1 MNHEY and CDR2 SMNVEV (reference sequence). The CDR3 runs 15 residues. V gave up 10 bases and J gave up 1 base, with 19 bases separating them. The CDR3 here is CATYIGSKGNTEAFF. The CDR3 region has the DNA TGTGCCACATACATAGGGAGTAAGGGGAACACTGAAGCTTTCTTT.

The chain joins TRBV5-6 to TRBJ2-2, with 8 nucleotides matching TRBD2. V dropped 0 bases and J dropped 7; count of bases not matched to a gene: 5. CDR1 is SGHDT, CDR2 YYEEEE, per germline. The CDR3 length is 15 residues. CDR3 region: CASSLGAGVVGELFF. CDR3 DNA sequence: TGTGCCAGCAGCTTGGGAGCGGGAGTAGTCGGGGAGCTGTTTTTT. The full variable domain, completed using reference TRBV5-6 and TRBJ2-2, is DAGVTQSPTHLIKTRGQQVTLRCSPKSGHDTVSWYQQALGQGPQFIFQYYEEEERQRGNFPDRFSGHQFPNYSSELNVNALLLGDSALYLCASSLGAGVVGELFFGEGSRLTVL.

V and J are TRBV6-6 and TRBJ1-5; 7 nucleotides match TRBD1. CDR3 size: 13 residues. CDR1 and CDR2 from the germline V gene are MNHNY and SVGAGI (reference sequence). V dropped 4 bases and J dropped 5; count of bases not matched to a gene: 2. The CDR3: CASSSTGDQPQHF. The CDR3 coding sequence is TGTGCCAGCAGTTCAACAGGGGATCAGCCCCAGCATTTT.

The chain couples TRBV18 to TRBJ1-4; no firm D call. V dropped 1 base and J dropped 8 bases, with 17 bases sitting between them. In germline, CDR1 is KGHSH, CDR2 LQKENI. The CDR3 length is 16 residues. CDR3 in amino acids: CASSPQHDDWREKLFF. The DNA of the CDR3 is TGTGCCAGCTCACCACAGCACGACGATTGGAGGGAAAAACTGTTTTTT.

Notes on this clone: Its ends do not fully match the called genes, so a read error is possible. The V and J genes are TRBV30 and TRBJ1-4; perhaps TRBD1 as D (6 bases). The CDR3 consists of 15 residues. Germline CDR1 GTSNPN, CDR2 SVGIG (reference sequence). CDR3 protein: CAWSWEGGFNEKLFF. The DNA for the CDR3 is TGTGCTTGGAGCTGGGAAGGGGGTTTTAATGAAAAACTGTTTTTT. Complete variable domain (other parts from reference TRBV30 and TRBJ1-4): SQTIHQWPATLVQPVGSPLSLECTVEGTSNPNLYWYRQAAGRGLQLLFYSVGIGQISSEVPQNLSASRPQDRQFILSSKKLLLSDSGFYLCAWSWEGGFNEKLFFGSGTQLSVL.

The chain links TRBV30 to TRBJ2-7, with 8 positions matching TRBD1. Germline CDR1 and CDR2: GTSNPN and SVGIG (reference sequence). There are 14 residues in the CDR3. V trimming: 1 base; J trimming: 0 bases; junction bases outside the gene matches: 2. CDR3 coding DNA: TGTGCCTGGAGTGGAGGGACAGGCTCCTACGAGCAGTACTTC. It yields the protein CAWSGGTGSYEQYF.

The CDR3 reads CASTDRGRGEKLFF. The CDR3 DNA sequence: TGTGCCAGCACCGACAGGGGGCGAGGGGAAAAACTGTTTTTT. V usage is TRBV7-9 and J usage is TRBJ1-4; 10 bases match TRBD1. With V trimmed by 7 bases and J by 8 bases, 7 bases remained unmatched. This CDR3 spans 14 amino acids. Germline loops: CDR1 SEHNR, CDR2 FQNEAQ (reference sequence).

Here the CDR3 reads CASSLGWGAYNSPLHF. In nucleotides, the CDR3 is TGTGCCAGCAGCTTAGGTTGGGGCGCCTATAATTCACCCCTCCACTTT. The chain is built from TRBV11-2 and TRBJ1-6, with D possibly TRBD1 on 5 matching bases. V shed 1 base and J shed 2 bases, with 9 bases lying between them. Germline assignment: CDR1 SGHAT and CDR2 FQNNGV. This CDR3 has 16 amino acids.

The chain uses TRBV1 and TRBJ2-2; TRBD1, the table's D call, lacks a check against the DNA. TRBV1 is an annotated pseudogene. This CDR3 comprises 15 residues. CDR3: CTSSQGRQNTGELFF. The CDR3 nucleotides read TGCACCAGCAGCCAAGGACGACAGAACACCGGGGAGCTGTTTTTT.

The chain is built from TRBV24-1 and TRBJ2-1; maybe TRBD2 (6 bases). The V gene's germline CDR1 is KGHDR and CDR2 SFDVKD. V gave up 2 bases and J gave up 8 bases, with 9 bases separating them. This CDR3 has 13 amino acids. The CDR3 DNA follows: TGTGCCACCAGTGATTCCCCTAGCGATGAGCAGTTCTTC. It is translated as CATSDSPSDEQFF.

The sample holds a few counts of this clone. This rearrangement joins TRBV7-2 to TRBJ1-2; 8 positions match TRBD1. The CDR3 covers 14 residues. V trimming: 4 bases; J trimming: 2 bases; junction bases outside the gene matches: 3. CDR1 and CDR2 (germline): SGHTA, FQGNSA. DNA of the CDR3: TGTGCCAGCAGCTCCGGGACAGGCAACTATGGCTACACCTTC. Protein product: CASSSGTGNYGYTF.

V is TRBV9 and J is TRBJ1-2; D is undetermined. V dropped 0 bases and J dropped 8 bases, with 8 bases sitting between them. This CDR3 spans 12 amino acids. Looked up from germline, CDR1 is SGDLS and CDR2 is YYNGEE. The CDR3 nucleotides are TGTGCCAGCAGCGTAGGGGCCAGGGGCTACACCTTC. Encoded protein: CASSVGARGYTF.

The V and J genes are TRBV14 and TRBJ1-1; D is unresolved. Trimming cost V 0 bases and J 4 bases, with 9 bases left between them. Germline V gene sequence: CDR1 SGHDN, CDR2 FVKESK. The CDR3 length is 14 residues. The CDR3 reads CASSQDRSSTEAFF. CDR3 bases: TGTGCCAGCAGCCAAGATCGGTCAAGCACTGAAGCTTTCTTT.

This clone was detected only once. The rearrangement uses TRBV28 and TRBJ1-4; D is possibly TRBD1 (6 bases). The V end lost 11 bases, the J end lost 0 bases, and 19 bases lay between the germline ends. Germline values: CDR1 MDHEN, CDR2 SYDVKM. The CDR3 sequence is 16 residues long. The CDR3 DNA reads as TGTGCCTCCAGGGGTGGTCTCCTGGCAACTAATGAAAAACTGTTTTTT. It yields the protein CASRGGLLATNEKLFF.

Comment on this clone: Distinct nucleotide sequences in the sample also encode this CDR3. The chain has TRBV5-1 and TRBJ1-2, with 9 bases aligning to TRBD1. J lost 6 bases, V lost 4 bases, and 4 bases had no gene match. The length of the CDR3 is 13 residues. Germline V gene lookup returns CDR1 SGHRS and CDR2 YFSETQ. The CDR3 protein is CASSLTGGDGYTF. The CDR3 nucleotides are TGCGCCAGCAGCCTTACAGGGGGCGATGGCTACACCTTC.

This clone was detected only once. The V call is TRBV11-2, the J call TRBJ1-4; D not resolved. In germline, CDR1 is SGHAT, CDR2 FQNNGV. The CDR3 loop spans 14 amino acids. V lost 3 bases and J 4 bases, leaving 9 bases between the germline ends. The CDR3 protein is CASSFAGGNEKLFF. Here the CDR3 DNA reads TGTGCCAGCAGCTTTGCCGGCGGTAATGAAAAACTGTTTTTT.

This clone showed up just once. J is TRBJ1-2 and V is TRBV5-5; TRBD1 might be the D (5 bases). Germline loops: CDR1 SGHKS, CDR2 YYEKEE (reference sequence). CDR3 length: 13 residues. The V end lost 4 bases, the J end lost 4 bases, and 11 bases lay between the germline ends. In DNA, the CDR3 is TGTGCCAGCAGCCATGGACAATTCTATGGCTACACCTTC. Protein product: CASSHGQFYGYTF.